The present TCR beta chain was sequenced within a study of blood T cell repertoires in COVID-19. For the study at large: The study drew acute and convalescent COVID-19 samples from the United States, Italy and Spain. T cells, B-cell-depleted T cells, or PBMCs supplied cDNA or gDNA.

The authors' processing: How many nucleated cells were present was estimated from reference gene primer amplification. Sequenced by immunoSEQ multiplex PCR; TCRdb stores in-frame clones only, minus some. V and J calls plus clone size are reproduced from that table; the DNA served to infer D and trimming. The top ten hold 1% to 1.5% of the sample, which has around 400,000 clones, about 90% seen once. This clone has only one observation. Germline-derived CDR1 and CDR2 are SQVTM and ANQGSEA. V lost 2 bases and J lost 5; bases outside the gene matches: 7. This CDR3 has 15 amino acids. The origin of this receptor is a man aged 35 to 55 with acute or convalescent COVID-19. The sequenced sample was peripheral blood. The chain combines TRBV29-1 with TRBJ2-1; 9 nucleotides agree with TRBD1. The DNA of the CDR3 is TGCAGCGTTGAATTGGGACAGGGCGCACACAATGAGCAGTTCTTC. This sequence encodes CSVELGQGAHNEQFF.